This record concerns one TCR beta chain sequence. This clonotype was seen only a few times. Its antigen remains unidentified. Base qualities are not recorded, but no much larger clone differs from it by a single base. This sample was included in a study of early T cells in non-severe SARS-CoV-2 infection (dated by TCRdb to the early 2020s). Looking at the study overall: Because TCR sequencing was done on bulk RNA from unsorted whole blood, the alpha and beta chains could not be paired. The paper's findings and limits, for the study overall: VDJdb matching was skewed toward anti-spike CD8 responses and likely underestimated virus-specific expansions by missing private and CD4 specificities.

Set within a cohort of healthcare workers in London, UK, this nested case-control study involved weekly PCR testing of nasopharyngeal swabs along with blood sampling. Healthcare workers were recruited during the week of the UK lockdown, between 23 and 31 March 2020, and followed weekly for up to roughly 15 weeks. Per the germline V gene, SGHTA is the CDR1 and FQGNSA is the CDR2. The CDR3 contains 17 residues, cysteine and phenylalanine counted. Only the CDR3 part of the read is kept: 51 bases, read in frame from the first base. The germline V end is reduced by 1 base and the J end by 1 base; junction bases left unmatched: 8. The library relied on 5' RACE. Sequencer: NextSeq 500. To correct for sequencing error and PCR bias, the TCR library protocol tagged individual cDNA molecules with unique molecular identifiers. Both TCR alpha and beta chains were sequenced, and tight co-correlation was observed between alpha and beta sequence abundances in each sample. In the authors' own workflow: Decombinator V4 was used to perform V gene, J gene and CDR3 annotation of TCR sequences. TCRs were defined as expanded if a significant change between any two time points was detected under a Poisson model with p below 0.0001. TCR abundances were normalised to the total number of TCRs sequenced per sample and were expressed as counts per million. MAIT TCRs were defined by TRAV1-2 paired with TRAJ12, TRAJ20 or TRAJ33, and iNKT TCRs by TRAV10 paired with TRAJ18. VDJdb, accessed 1 November 2021, was searched for CMV, EBV and SARS-CoV-2 annotated TCRs, excluding TCRs annotated for multiple antigens. TCRdb passed the public sequencing reads through fastp at Q25 and MiXCR, retaining productive beta sequences. Under each unique CDR3 protein, matching rows form one entry showing the most common genes and DNA. These V and J calls derive from TCRdb rather than the authors' analysis. This sample has under 55,000 distinct CDR3 sequences in its table, and about 9.9% of those were observed once. 20% to 25% of the sample rests with the top ten.

The chain links TRBV7-2 with TRBJ2-3, with TRBD2 matching 7 junction bases. The source material was whole blood. This clonotype originated in an adult who was a healthcare worker with PCR-confirmed SARS-CoV-2 infection or an uninfected control (not recorded which). The nucleotides are TGTGCCAGCAGCTTAGAAGGAGGCGGGAGTGGCACAGATACGCAGTATTTT. Translated, this is CASSLEGGGSGTDTQYF.